The TCR beta chain under discussion was sequenced for a study of regulatory T cells in long-lasting Graves disease. Noted time point: newly diagnosed GD, antithyroid drugs for less than 3 months. There was RNA extracted from PBMCs, and the TCR library was made from it. In building TCR beta libraries, iRepertoire HTBI primers were used together with Arm-PCR of CDR3 regions. TCRdb itself ran the multiplex PCR reads through MiXCR, one entry per CDR3 protein. Of about 400,000 distinct CDR3 sequences listed, 15% to 20% were seen once; the top ten hold around 20%. V lost 0 bases and J 9 bases, leaving 17 bases between the germline ends. The CDR3 length is 14 residues. CDR1 and CDR2 (germline): DFQATT, SNEGSKA (reference sequence). The sample was also reused in another study, on T cells in Graves' hyperthyroidism and ophthalmopathy.

The J gene is TRBJ1-2, the V gene TRBV20-1; D unclear. This sample comprised peripheral blood mononuclear cells (PBMCs), obtained at new diagnosis, from a patient treated with antithyroid drugs. This TCR was sampled from a woman aged 18-29 years with Graves disease. The CDR3 here is CSARDNKISGSYTF. DNA for the CDR3: TGCAGTGCTAGAGATAATAAGATTTCCGGAAGCTACACCTTC.